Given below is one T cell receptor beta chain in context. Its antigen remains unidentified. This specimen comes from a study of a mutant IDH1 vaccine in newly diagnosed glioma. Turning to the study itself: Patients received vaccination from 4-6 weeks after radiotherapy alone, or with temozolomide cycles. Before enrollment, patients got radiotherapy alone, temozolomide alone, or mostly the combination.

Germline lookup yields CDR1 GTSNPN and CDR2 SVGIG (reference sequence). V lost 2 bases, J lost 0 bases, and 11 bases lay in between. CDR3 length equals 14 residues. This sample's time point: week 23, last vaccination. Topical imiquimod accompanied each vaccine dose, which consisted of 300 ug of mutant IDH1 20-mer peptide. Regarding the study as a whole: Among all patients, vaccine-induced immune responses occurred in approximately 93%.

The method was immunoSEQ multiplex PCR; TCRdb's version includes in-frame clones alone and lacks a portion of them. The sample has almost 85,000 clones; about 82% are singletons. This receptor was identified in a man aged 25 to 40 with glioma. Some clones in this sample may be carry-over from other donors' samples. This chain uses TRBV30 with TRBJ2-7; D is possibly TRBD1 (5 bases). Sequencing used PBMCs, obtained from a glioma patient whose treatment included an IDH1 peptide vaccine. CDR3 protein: CAWSRTRYSYEQYF. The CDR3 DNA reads TGTGCCTGGAGTCGGACACGATACTCCTACGAGCAGTACTTC.